Listed here is a single TCR beta chain. Antigen: not known. The data are from a study of T cell responses to AZD1222 COVID-19 vaccine. After removal of 3 bases from V and 5 bases from J, the junction contained 5 bases not matched to a gene. The germline V gene has CDR1 SGHDT and CDR2 YYEEEE. CDR3 length equals 14 residues. Findings and caveats of the study: At study baseline, merely several AZD1222 recipients were seropositive.

This table comes from immunoSEQ multiplex PCR, and its TCRdb copy is limited to in-frame clones, with some not included. There are 100,000 to 150,000 clones in the sample; approximately 90% occur only once, and around 10% lies in the top ten. This TCR came from an adult in good health. The chain couples TRBV5-6 to TRBJ1-3; 7 positions match TRBD1. Sequencing used peripheral blood, obtained on day 0 of MenACWY control vaccination. The CDR3 is CASSSWTGRNTIYF. CDR3 DNA sequence: TGTGCCAGCAGCTCGTGGACAGGAAGAAACACCATATATTTT.